One sample yielded the 26 T cell receptor beta chains listed below, sequenced in a study of blood T cell repertoires in COVID-19. Some clones are missing from TCRdb's copy, which holds only in-frame ones; the method was immunoSEQ multiplex PCR. The sample has 250,000 or so clones; approximately 91% are singletons. The sequenced sample was PBMCs or T cells enriched from blood (not recorded which). These TCRs come from a human donor in a cohort exposed to, infected with or recovered from COVID-19 (not recorded which). The donor label of this sample is uncertain.

The count of this clone is one. The chain couples TRBV10-3 to TRBJ2-1; TRBD2 matches at 8 bases. The V gene's germline CDR1 is ENHRY and CDR2 SYGVKD. The CDR3 covers 15 residues. In DNA, the CDR3 is TGTGCTCCCGGGAGGGATGAACGCTCCTACAATGAGCAGTTCTTC. It encodes CAPGRDERSYNEQFF.

The gene calls are TRBV5-1 and TRBJ1-3, with D tentatively TRBD1 (5 bases). Per germline, CDR1 SGHRS and CDR2 YFSETQ. V shed 2 bases and J shed 2 bases, with 11 bases lying between them. The CDR3 loop spans 15 amino acids. CDR3 protein: CASSFAPGTGNTIYF. CDR3 nucleotides: TGCGCCAGCAGCTTCGCCCCAGGGACTGGAAACACCATATATTTT.

The chain combines TRBV30 with TRBJ2-7, with TRBD1 matching 9 bases. CDR3 length: 14 residues. The trim removed 8 bases at V and 5 bases at J, leaving 13 bases unmatched. Germline-derived CDR1 and CDR2 are GTSNPN and SVGIG (reference sequence). In DNA, the CDR3 is TGTGCCGGGGGGCCGGGACAGGGTCGGGACGAGCAGTACTTC. This gives the protein CAGGPGQGRDEQYF.

The chain links TRBV6-1 to TRBJ2-3; 13 bases line up with TRBD2. Germline lookup yields CDR1 MNHNS and CDR2 SASEGT. V lost 4 bases and J lost 2; bases outside the gene matches: 6. The length of the CDR3 is 17 residues. The CDR3 loop reads CASSALTSGGATDTQYF. The CDR3 coding sequence is TGTGCCAGCAGTGCTCTCACTAGCGGGGGGGCCACAGATACGCAGTATTTT.

This chain links TRBV19 with TRBJ1-4; 7 bases are shared with TRBD1. This CDR3 has 16 amino acids. Germline CDR1 reads LNHDA; CDR2 reads SQIVND (reference sequence). J was trimmed by 4 bases and V by 3 bases; bases with no gene match: 8. The DNA of the CDR3 is TGTGCCAGTAGTATCGACAGGGCTCAGAATAATGAAAAACTGTTTTTT. This encodes CASSIDRAQNNEKLFF.

V and J are TRBV19 and TRBJ1-4; 11 positions match TRBD1. Trimming cost V 4 bases and J 8 bases; bases outside gene matches: 6. This CDR3 is built from 15 residues. Germline V lookup: CDR1 LNHDA, CDR2 SQIVND (reference sequence). CDR3 sequence reads: CASSNPGQGVEKLFF. The CDR3 DNA sequence: TGTGCCAGTAGTAACCCGGGACAGGGGGTAGAAAAACTGTTTTTT.

The chain has TRBV2 and TRBJ1-3, with D possibly matching TRBD1 (6 bases). The V end lost 8 bases, the J end lost 3 bases, and 17 bases lay between the germline ends. This CDR3 is built from 15 residues. Germline assignment: CDR1 SNHLY and CDR2 FYNNEI. The chain's CDR3 is CASEGGFSLGNTIYF. The CDR3 DNA is TGTGCCAGCGAGGGGGGGTTCAGTCTTGGAAACACCATATATTTT.

The chain uses TRBV30 and TRBJ1-2; a possible D gene is TRBD1 (6 bases). Trimming shortened V by 2 bases and J by 7 bases, and 17 bases separated the two germline ends. The CDR3 is 14 residues long. The V gene's germline CDR1 is GTSNPN and CDR2 SVGIG (reference sequence). The DNA of the CDR3 is TGTGCCTGGAGTCGACCTCGGGGGGCGCGTGGCTACACCTTC. The encoded protein is CAWSRPRGARGYTF.

The chain employs TRBV7-9 and TRBJ1-2, with TRBD1 matching 9 bases. CDR3 length equals 18 residues. The V gene's germline CDR1 is SEHNR and CDR2 FQNEAQ (reference sequence). J lost 0 bases, V lost 5 bases, and 13 bases had no gene match. The CDR3 loop is CASSANRGRRMANYGYTF. In DNA, the CDR3 is TGTGCCAGCAGCGCAAACAGGGGGCGCAGGATGGCTAACTATGGCTACACCTTC.

As DNA, the CDR3 is TGTGCCACCAGTGACGGACTAGCGGGGGGAGAGACCCAGTACTTC. Translating gives CATSDGLAGGETQYF. The chain employs TRBV24-1 and TRBJ2-5; 14 bases line up with TRBD2. Losses at the gene ends were 4 bases for V and 4 bases for J; bases not matched to a gene: 1. CDR1 is KGHDR and CDR2 is SFDVKD in the germline V gene. The CDR3 sequence is 15 residues long.

The chain is built from TRBV12-5 and TRBJ1-2, with 8 bases lining up with TRBD1. Trimming cost V 4 bases and J 5 bases; bases outside gene matches: 9. Germline CDR1 reads LGHNT; CDR2 reads FRNRAP. This CDR3 has 15 amino acids. Here the CDR3 reads CASGSRLTGGYGYTF. CDR3 nucleotide sequence: TGTGCTAGTGGTTCCCGCCTTACAGGGGGTTATGGCTACACCTTC.

The rearrangement uses TRBV29-1 and TRBJ1-1; D is undetermined. The CDR3 extends over 11 amino acids. V gave up 6 bases and J gave up 6 bases, with 11 bases separating them. Germline V gives CDR1 SQVTM, CDR2 ANQGSEA. The CDR3 coding sequence is TGCAGCGTCCCTTCAGGCCCTGAAGCTTTCTTT. This translates into CSVPSGPEAFF.

This sequence joins TRBV21-1 and TRBJ2-3; the tabulated D call, TRBD2, remains unverified against the DNA. TRBV21-1 is tagged as a pseudogene. This CDR3 has 14 amino acids. This CDR3 reads CASSRRVLTDTQYF. CDR3 coding DNA: TGTGCCAGCAGCAGGCGGGTCCTGACAGATACGCAGTATTTT.

This chain uses TRBV19 with TRBJ2-5; perhaps TRBD1 as D (6 bases). CDR1 is LNHDA, CDR2 SQIVND, per germline (reference sequence). The CDR3 totals 13 residues. V was trimmed by 10 bases and J by 2 bases, leaving 14 bases between them. CDR3 residues: CATRTVGQETQYF. CDR3 DNA: TGTGCCACGCGGACAGTGGGACAAGAGACCCAGTACTTC.

The chain joins TRBV18 to TRBJ1-1, with 10 bases matching TRBD1. The CDR3 is 17 amino acids. V was clipped by 0 bases and J by 1 base; unmatched bases: 5. Germline loops: CDR1 KGHSH, CDR2 LQKENI. The DNA for the CDR3 is TGTGCCAGCTCACCACCGGGACAGGGGACCTCGAACACTGAAGCTTTCTTT. Encoded protein: CASSPPGQGTSNTEAFF.

This clone was found once. CDR3 DNA sequence: TGTGCCATCAGGGACAACCCCACAGATACGCAGTATTTT. This gives the protein CAIRDNPTDTQYF. The genes are TRBV10-3 and TRBJ2-3; D perhaps matches TRBD1 (5 bases). The CDR3 length is 13 residues. Between the trimmed V and J ends, which lost 6 bases and 2 bases, there was a span of 9 bases. CDR1 is ENHRY, CDR2 SYGVKD, per germline.

V and J are TRBV9 and TRBJ2-7, with unresolved D. CDR3 length: 13 residues. Germline assignment: CDR1 SGDLS and CDR2 YYNGEE. The V end was cut by 0 bases, the J end by 6 bases, with 10 bases between. The CDR3 nucleotides read TGTGCCAGCAGCGTAGGATCACGGAGCGAGCAGTACTTC. Its protein is CASSVGSRSEQYF.

The chain combines TRBV4-3 with TRBJ2-4, with 8 bases aligning to TRBD1. CDR3 length: 14 residues. Germline V gene sequence: CDR1 LGHNA, CDR2 YSLEER. V was pared by 4 bases and J by 9 bases, with 8 bases of the junction left unmatched. CDR3 nucleotide sequence: TGCGCCAGCAGCCGGGACAGGACCCCGGGCATTCAGTACTTC. Translated: CASSRDRTPGIQYF.

This chain links TRBV20-1 with TRBJ2-5; tentatively, D is TRBD2 (6 bases). The germline V gene has CDR1 DFQATT and CDR2 SNEGSKA (reference sequence). V dropped 6 bases and J dropped 8 bases, with 10 bases sitting between them. The length of the CDR3 is 10 residues. CDR3 in amino acids: CSARGTTQYF. In DNA, the CDR3 is TGCAGTGCCCGCGGGACCACCCAGTACTTC.

J is TRBJ1-2 and V is TRBV5-6; D possibly corresponds to TRBD1 (6 bases). With 1 base removed from V and 2 bases from J, the gap between germline ends came to 9 bases. This CDR3 region has 14 residues. Germline values: CDR1 SGHDT, CDR2 YYEEEE. The chain's CDR3 is CASSLTQGNYGYTF. In DNA, the CDR3 is TGTGCCAGCAGCTTGACGCAGGGGAACTATGGCTACACCTTC.

As for this clone: This sample includes further DNA sequences coding for the same CDR3. V gene TRBV10-3 combines with J gene TRBJ1-2; D might be TRBD1 (6 bases). Trimming removed 0 bases from V and 2 bases from J, with 7 bases in between. The CDR3 length is 14 residues. Germline V gene data show CDR1 as ENHRY and CDR2 as SYGVKD. For the CDR3, the DNA is TGTGCCATCAGTGAGTCTACAGGGAACTATGGCTACACCTTC. Its translation is CAISESTGNYGYTF.

This chain joins TRBV6-4 and TRBJ1-6; D is ambiguous. V was clipped by 4 bases and J by 4 bases, with 8 bases between them. The V gene's germline CDR1 is MRHNA and CDR2 SNTAGT. The CDR3 loop spans 14 amino acids. CDR3 sequence (DNA): TGTGCCAGCAGTGCGAGCCTTTATAATTCACCCCTCCACTTT. This encodes CASSASLYNSPLHF.

This clone came up once. The chain joins TRBV12-5 to TRBJ2-2; 7 nucleotides match TRBD2. The CDR3 has 17 residues. The ends lost 0 bases at V and 6 bases at J; junction bases unmatched: 10. Germline CDR1 LGHNT, CDR2 FRNRAP. For the CDR3, the DNA is TGTGCTAGTGGTTTGGTACTAGGGGAGGGAGACCCCGGGGAGCTGTTTTTT. It codes for CASGLVLGEGDPGELFF.

V and J are TRBV6-1 and TRBJ1-3; D is unclear. This CDR3 is 15 amino acids long. V lost 1 base, J lost 2 bases, and 9 bases lay in between. Per the germline V gene, CDR1 is MNHNS and CDR2 is SASEGT. The CDR3 sequence: CASSEDVAAGNTIYF. Written as DNA, the CDR3 is TGTGCCAGCAGTGAAGATGTCGCAGCTGGAAACACCATATATTTT.

The rearrangement joins TRBV27 to TRBJ2-6; D gene uncertain. The ends were cut back, 3 bases at V and 2 bases at J, with 2 bases in the middle. Germline CDR1 reads MNHEY; CDR2 reads SMNVEV (reference sequence). The CDR3 totals 13 residues. CDR3 loop: CASSFTGANVLTF. CDR3 nucleotide sequence: TGTGCCAGCAGTTTCACTGGGGCCAACGTCCTGACTTTC.

The gene calls are TRBV21-1 and TRBJ1-5; the D call of TRBD1 is as the table states it, not checked on the DNA. TRBV21-1 is recorded as a pseudogene. The CDR3 consists of 15 residues. CDR3 region: CASSNYSYSNQPQHF. The CDR3 DNA is TGTGCCAGCAGCAATTACAGCTATAGCAATCAGCCCCAGCATTTT.